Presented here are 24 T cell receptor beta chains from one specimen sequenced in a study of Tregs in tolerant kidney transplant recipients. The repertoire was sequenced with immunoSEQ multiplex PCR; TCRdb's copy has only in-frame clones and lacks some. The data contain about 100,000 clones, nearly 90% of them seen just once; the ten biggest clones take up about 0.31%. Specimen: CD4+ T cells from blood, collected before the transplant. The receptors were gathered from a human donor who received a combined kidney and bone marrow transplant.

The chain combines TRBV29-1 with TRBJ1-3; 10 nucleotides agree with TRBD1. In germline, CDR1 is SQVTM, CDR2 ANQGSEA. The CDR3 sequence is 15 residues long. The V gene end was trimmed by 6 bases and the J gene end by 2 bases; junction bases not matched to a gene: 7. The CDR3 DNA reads TGCAGCGTGGGAAAAGGGACAGGGGCTGGAAACACCATATATTTT. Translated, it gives CSVGKGTGAGNTIYF.

CDR3 coding DNA: TGCGCCAGCAGCTTTCAGGCTCAGTCGAGGGATGGCTACACCTTC. Protein: CASSFQAQSRDGYTF. The chain links TRBV5-1 to TRBJ1-2; D ambiguous. Trimming removed 2 bases from V and 6 bases from J, with 17 bases in between. The CDR3 spans 15 residues. Germline V gives CDR1 SGHRS, CDR2 YFSETQ.

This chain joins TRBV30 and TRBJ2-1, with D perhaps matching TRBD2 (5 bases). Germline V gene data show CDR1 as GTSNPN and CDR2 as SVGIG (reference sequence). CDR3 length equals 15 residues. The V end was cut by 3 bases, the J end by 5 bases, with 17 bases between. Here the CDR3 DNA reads TGTGCCTGGAGGGTCGACGAGCGGCCAAACAATGAGCAGTTCTTC. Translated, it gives CAWRVDERPNNEQFF.

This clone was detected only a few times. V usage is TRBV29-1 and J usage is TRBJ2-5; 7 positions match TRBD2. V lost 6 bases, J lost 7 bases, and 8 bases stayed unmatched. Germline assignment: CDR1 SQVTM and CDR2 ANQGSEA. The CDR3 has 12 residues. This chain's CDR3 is CSVDFTGGTQYF. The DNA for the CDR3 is TGCAGCGTGGACTTCACGGGGGGGACCCAGTACTTC.

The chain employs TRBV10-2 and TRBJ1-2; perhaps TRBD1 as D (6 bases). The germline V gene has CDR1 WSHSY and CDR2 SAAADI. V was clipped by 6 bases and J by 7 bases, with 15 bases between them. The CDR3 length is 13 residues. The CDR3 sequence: CASSPGTSGGYTF. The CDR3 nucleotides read TGCGCCAGCAGCCCCGGGACATCGGGTGGCTACACCTTC.

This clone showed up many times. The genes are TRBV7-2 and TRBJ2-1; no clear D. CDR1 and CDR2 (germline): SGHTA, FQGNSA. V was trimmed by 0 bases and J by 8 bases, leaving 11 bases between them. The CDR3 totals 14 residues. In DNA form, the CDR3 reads TGTGCCAGCAGCTTAGCGAGACACTCCTATGAGCAGTTCTTC. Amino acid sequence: CASSLARHSYEQFF.

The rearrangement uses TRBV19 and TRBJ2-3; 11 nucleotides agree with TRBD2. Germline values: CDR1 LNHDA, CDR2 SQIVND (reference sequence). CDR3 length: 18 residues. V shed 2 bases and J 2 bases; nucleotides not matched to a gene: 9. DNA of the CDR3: TGTGCCAGTAGTATATCCCCTCGACTAGCGGGGACCACAGATACGCAGTATTTT. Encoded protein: CASSISPRLAGTTDTQYF.

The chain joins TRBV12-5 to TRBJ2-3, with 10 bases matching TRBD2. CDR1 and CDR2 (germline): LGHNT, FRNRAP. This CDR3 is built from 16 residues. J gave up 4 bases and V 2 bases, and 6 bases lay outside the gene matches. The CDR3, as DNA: TGTGCTAGTGGTTTGACAGCGGGGGGGCCCTCAGATACGCAGTATTTT. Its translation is CASGLTAGGPSDTQYF.

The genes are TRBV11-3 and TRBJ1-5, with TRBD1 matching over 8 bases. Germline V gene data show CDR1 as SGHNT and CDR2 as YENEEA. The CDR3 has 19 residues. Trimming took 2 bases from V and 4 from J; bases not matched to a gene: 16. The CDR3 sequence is CASSLPRWLQTGENQPQHF. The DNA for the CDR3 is TGTGCCAGCAGCTTACCCCGGTGGCTGCAGACAGGGGAGAATCAGCCCCAGCATTTT.

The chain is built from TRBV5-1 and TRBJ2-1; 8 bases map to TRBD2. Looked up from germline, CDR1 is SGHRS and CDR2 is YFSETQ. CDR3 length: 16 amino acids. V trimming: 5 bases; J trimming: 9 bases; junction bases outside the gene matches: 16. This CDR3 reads CASSYDLAGLFGEQFF. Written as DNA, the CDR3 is TGCGCCAGCAGTTACGACTTAGCGGGGCTTTTTGGTGAGCAGTTCTTC.

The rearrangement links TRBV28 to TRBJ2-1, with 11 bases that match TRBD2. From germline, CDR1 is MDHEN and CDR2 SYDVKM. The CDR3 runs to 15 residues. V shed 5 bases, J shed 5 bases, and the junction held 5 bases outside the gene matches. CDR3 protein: CASSPRLAGNNEQFF. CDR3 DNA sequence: TGTGCCAGCAGTCCTAGACTAGCGGGGAACAATGAGCAGTTCTTC.

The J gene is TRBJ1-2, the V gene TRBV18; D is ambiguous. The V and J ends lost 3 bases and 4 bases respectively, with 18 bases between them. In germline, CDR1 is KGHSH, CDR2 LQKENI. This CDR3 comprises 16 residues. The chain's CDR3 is CASSPGRNLLGYGYTF. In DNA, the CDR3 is TGTGCCAGCTCACCCGGGAGGAATCTTTTAGGCTATGGCTACACCTTC.

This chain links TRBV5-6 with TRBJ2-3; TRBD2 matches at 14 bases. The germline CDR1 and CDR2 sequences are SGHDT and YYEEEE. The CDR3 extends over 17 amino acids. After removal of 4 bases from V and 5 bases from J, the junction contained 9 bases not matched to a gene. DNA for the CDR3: TGTGCCAGCAGCCCGCAAGGACTAGCGGGGGGAGGAGATACGCAGTATTTT. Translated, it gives CASSPQGLAGGGDTQYF.

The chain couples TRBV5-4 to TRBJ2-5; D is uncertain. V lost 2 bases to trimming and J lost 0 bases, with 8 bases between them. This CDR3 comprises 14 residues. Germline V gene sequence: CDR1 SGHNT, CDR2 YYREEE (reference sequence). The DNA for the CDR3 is TGTGCCAGCAGCTTCCCGGAGTACCAAGAGACCCAGTACTTC. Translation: CASSFPEYQETQYF.

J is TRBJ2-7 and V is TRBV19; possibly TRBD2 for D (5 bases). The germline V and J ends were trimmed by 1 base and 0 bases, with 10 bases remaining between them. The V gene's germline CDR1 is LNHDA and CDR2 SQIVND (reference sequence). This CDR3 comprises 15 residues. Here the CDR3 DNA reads TGTGCCAGTAGTATAGGGGGTAGCGCCTCCTACGAGCAGTACTTC. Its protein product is CASSIGGSASYEQYF.

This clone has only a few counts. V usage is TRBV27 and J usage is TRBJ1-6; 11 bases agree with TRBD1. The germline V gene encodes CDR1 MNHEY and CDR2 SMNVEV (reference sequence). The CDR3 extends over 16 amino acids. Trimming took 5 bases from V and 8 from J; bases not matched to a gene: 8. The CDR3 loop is CASSQDRGRKDSPLHF. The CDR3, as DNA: TGTGCCAGCAGTCAGGACAGGGGGCGGAAGGATTCACCCCTCCACTTT.

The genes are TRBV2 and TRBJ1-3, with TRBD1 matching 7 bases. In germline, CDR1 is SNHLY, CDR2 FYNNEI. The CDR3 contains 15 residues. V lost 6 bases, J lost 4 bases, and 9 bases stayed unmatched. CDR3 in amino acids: CASSEQGSKGNTIYF. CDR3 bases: TGTGCCAGCAGCGAACAGGGGTCTAAAGGAAACACCATATATTTT.

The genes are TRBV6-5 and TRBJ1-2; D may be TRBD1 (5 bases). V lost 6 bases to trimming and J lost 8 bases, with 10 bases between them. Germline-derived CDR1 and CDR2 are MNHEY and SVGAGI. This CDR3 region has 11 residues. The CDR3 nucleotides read TGTGCCAGCAGACGAGACAGAGGCTACACCTTC. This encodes CASRRDRGYTF.

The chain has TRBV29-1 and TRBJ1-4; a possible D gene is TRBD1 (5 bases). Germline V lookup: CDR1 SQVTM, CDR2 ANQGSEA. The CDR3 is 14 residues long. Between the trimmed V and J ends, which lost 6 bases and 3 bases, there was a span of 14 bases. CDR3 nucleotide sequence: TGCAGCGTACGGCGGGGGGGATCTAATGAAAAACTGTTTTTT. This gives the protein CSVRRGGSNEKLFF.

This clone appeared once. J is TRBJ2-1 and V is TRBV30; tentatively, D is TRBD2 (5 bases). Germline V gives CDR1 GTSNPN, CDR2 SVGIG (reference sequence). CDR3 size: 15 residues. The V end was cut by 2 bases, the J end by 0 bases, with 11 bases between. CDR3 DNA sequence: TGTGCCTGGAGTATTGGGGAGAACTCCTACAATGAGCAGTTCTTC. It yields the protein CAWSIGENSYNEQFF.

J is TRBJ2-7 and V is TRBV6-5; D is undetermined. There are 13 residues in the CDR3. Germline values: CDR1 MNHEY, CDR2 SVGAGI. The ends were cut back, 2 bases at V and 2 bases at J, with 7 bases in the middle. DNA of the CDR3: TGTGCCAGCAGTTACGCGAGAACCTACGAGCAGTACTTC. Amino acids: CASSYARTYEQYF.

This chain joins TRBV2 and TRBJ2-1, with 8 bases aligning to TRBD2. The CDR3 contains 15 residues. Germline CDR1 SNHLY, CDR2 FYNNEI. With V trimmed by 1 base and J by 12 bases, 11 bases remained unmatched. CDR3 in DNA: TGTGCCAGCAGTGAAGGGACTAGCCCTACAATGAGGCAGTTCTTC. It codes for CASSEGTSPTMRQFF.

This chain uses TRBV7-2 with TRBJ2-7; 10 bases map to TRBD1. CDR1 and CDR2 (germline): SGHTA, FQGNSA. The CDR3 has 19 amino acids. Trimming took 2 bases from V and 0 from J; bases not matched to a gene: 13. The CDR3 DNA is TGTGCCAGCAGCTTACCTCGACAGGGGGCTTATTCTTTCTCCTACGAGCAGTACTTC. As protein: CASSLPRQGAYSFSYEQYF.

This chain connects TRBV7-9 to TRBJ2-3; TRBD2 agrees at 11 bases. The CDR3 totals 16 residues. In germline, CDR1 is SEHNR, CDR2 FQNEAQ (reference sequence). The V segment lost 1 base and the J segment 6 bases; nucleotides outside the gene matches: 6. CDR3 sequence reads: CASSLGASGGLDTQYF. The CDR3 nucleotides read TGTGCCAGCAGCTTAGGGGCTAGCGGGGGGCTGGATACGCAGTATTTT.